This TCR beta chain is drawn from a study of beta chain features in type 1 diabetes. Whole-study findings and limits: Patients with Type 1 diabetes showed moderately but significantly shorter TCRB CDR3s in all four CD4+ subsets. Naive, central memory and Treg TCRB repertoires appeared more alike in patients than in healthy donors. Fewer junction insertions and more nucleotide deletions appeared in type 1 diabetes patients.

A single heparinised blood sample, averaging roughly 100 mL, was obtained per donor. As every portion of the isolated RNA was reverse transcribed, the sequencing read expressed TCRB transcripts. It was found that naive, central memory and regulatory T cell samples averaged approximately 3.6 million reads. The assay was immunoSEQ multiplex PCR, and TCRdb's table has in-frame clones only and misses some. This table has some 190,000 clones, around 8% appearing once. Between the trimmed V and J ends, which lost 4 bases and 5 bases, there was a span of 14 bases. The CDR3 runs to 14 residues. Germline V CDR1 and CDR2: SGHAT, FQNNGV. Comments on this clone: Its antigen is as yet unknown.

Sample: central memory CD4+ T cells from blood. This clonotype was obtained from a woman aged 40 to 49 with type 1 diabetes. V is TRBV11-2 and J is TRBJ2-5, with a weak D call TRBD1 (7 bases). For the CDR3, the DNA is TGTGCCAGCAGCTCCACCTCAGGGGGGGAGACCCAGTACTTC. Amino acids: CASSSTSGGETQYF.